What follows are 24 T cell receptor beta chains derived from one specimen sequenced in a study of T cells in Graves' hyperthyroidism and ophthalmopathy. Template material for amplifying TCR beta CDR3 regions consisted of RNA transcripts. First-round RT-PCR of the TCR CDR3 relied on the HTBI primer set. TCRdb re-called the multiplex PCR reads with MiXCR, one entry per CDR3 protein. The sample lists approximately 720,000 distinct CDR3 sequences; approximately 19% were seen once. Sequencing input: blood. The receptors stem from a woman in her forties or fifties with Graves' hyperthyroidism that later progressed to Graves' ophthalmopathy.

This clonotype was seen once. Possible read error: a much larger clone is one base away. This chain links TRBV9 with TRBJ1-6, with 9 bases lining up with TRBD1. Losses at the gene ends were 4 bases for V and 11 bases for J; bases not matched to a gene: 10. Germline CDR1 reads SGDLS; CDR2 reads YYNGEE. This CDR3 contains 15 residues. CDR3 region: CASSPPGQGDPPLHF. The CDR3 nucleotides are TGTGCCAGCAGCCCTCCGGGACAGGGTGACCCACCCCTCCACTTT.

This clonotype was counted a few times. The chain has TRBV6-1 and TRBJ1-2; no clear D. The CDR3 totals 12 residues. Trimming took off 6 bases at V and 3 bases at J, with 8 bases between the two ends. In germline, CDR1 is MNHNS, CDR2 SASEGT. CDR3 nucleotide sequence: TGTGCCAGCAGCGGGAACGACTATGGCTACACCTTC. Translating gives CASSGNDYGYTF.

The genes are TRBV27 and TRBJ2-1, with D unclear. V lost 0 bases and J 7 bases, leaving 7 bases between the germline ends. The CDR3 consists of 13 residues. Looked up from germline, CDR1 is MNHEY and CDR2 is SMNVEV (reference sequence). CDR3 loop: CASSLSWGNEQFF. Here the CDR3 DNA reads TGTGCCAGCAGTTTATCGTGGGGTAATGAGCAGTTCTTC.

To note about this clonotype: Being one base from a much bigger clone, this may be a read error. It is likely a read error, because the conserved phenylalanine at the end of the CDR3 is missing. The chain joins TRBV11-2 to TRBJ1-2; D not certain. In germline, CDR1 is SGHAT, CDR2 FQNNGV. The V gene lost 1 base and the J gene lost 4 bases, with 7 bases spanning the gap. The CDR3 length is 13 residues. The CDR3 DNA is TGTGCCAGCAGCTTAGGGAACGGCTATGGCTACACCCTC. Translation gives CASSLGNGYGYTL.

This clonotype was counted between two and nine times. The chain joins TRBV6-1 to TRBJ2-3, with 7 bases fitting TRBD2. The CDR3 has 13 residues. V dropped 7 bases and J dropped 6; count of bases not matched to a gene: 7. Germline CDR1 is MNHNS and CDR2 is SASEGT. The CDR3 here is CASNPRGEDTQYF. The CDR3 DNA follows: TGTGCCAGCAACCCCCGGGGGGAGGATACGCAGTATTTT.

The V gene is TRBV4-2, the J gene TRBJ2-1, with TRBD1 identical over 7 bases. Per germline, CDR1 LGHNA and CDR2 YNFKEQ. CDR3 size: 17 residues. V dropped 1 base and J dropped 5; count of bases not matched to a gene: 11. This CDR3 is CASSQVPGQVLNNEQFF. CDR3 DNA: TGTGCCAGCAGCCAAGTTCCAGGACAGGTATTGAACAATGAGCAGTTCTTC.

The chain employs TRBV20-1 and TRBJ1-1, with D possibly matching TRBD1 (5 bases). The CDR3 extends over 13 amino acids. From germline, CDR1 is DFQATT and CDR2 SNEGSKA (reference sequence). V was clipped by 3 bases and J by 4 bases, with 12 bases between them. CDR3 in DNA: TGCAGTGCTAGTCGCAGGGCAGCCACTGAAGCTTTCTTT. Translating it yields CSASRRAATEAFF.

This clonotype was seen more than once but under ten times. The chain employs TRBV29-1 and TRBJ1-2, with 9 bases matching TRBD1. Germline V gene data show CDR1 as SQVTM and CDR2 as ANQGSEA. The CDR3 loop spans 14 amino acids. V lost 4 bases and J lost 4; bases outside the gene matches: 7. This CDR3 is CSVGSTGGSYGYTF. CDR3 DNA: TGCAGCGTTGGTTCGACAGGGGGGTCCTATGGCTACACCTTC.

This clonotype was counted many times. The V and J genes are TRBV28 and TRBJ1-4, with 9 bases lining up with TRBD1. After removal of 8 bases from V and 7 bases from J, the junction contained 8 bases not matched to a gene. The CDR3 runs 14 residues. Germline values: CDR1 MDHEN, CDR2 SYDVKM. The CDR3 here is CASGTGIDGEKLFF. The CDR3 nucleotides are TGTGCCAGCGGGACAGGGATTGACGGTGAAAAACTGTTTTTT.

This clonotype was detected only once. The chain joins TRBV27 to TRBJ1-5; D remains ambiguous. CDR1 is MNHEY and CDR2 is SMNVEV in the germline V gene (reference sequence). V was pared by 4 bases and J by 2 bases, with 12 bases between. CDR3 length: 15 residues. Here the CDR3 reads CASSYWGEGNQPQHF. The CDR3 nucleotides read TGTGCCAGCAGTTATTGGGGAGAAGGCAATCAGCCCCAGCATTTT.

The chain couples TRBV6-1 to TRBJ1-1; possibly TRBD1 for D (6 bases). The germline gives CDR1 MNHNS, CDR2 SASEGT. The V end was cut by 8 bases, the J end by 0 bases, with 10 bases between. The CDR3 is 13 residues long. The CDR3 is CASLRDMNTEAFF. CDR3 DNA sequence: TGTGCCAGCCTGAGGGACATGAACACTGAAGCTTTCTTT.

This clonotype showed up many times. This chain uses TRBV20-1 with TRBJ1-2, with D perhaps TRBD1 (6 bases). V was pared by 3 bases and J by 4 bases, with 15 bases between. CDR3 length equals 14 residues. Germline V lookup: CDR1 DFQATT, CDR2 SNEGSKA (reference sequence). CDR3 sequence: CSARNPTGSYGYTF. The CDR3 DNA reads as TGCAGTGCTAGGAATCCTACAGGGAGCTATGGCTACACCTTC.

V and J are TRBV19 and TRBJ1-2; D may be TRBD1 (5 bases). Germline lookup yields CDR1 LNHDA and CDR2 SQIVND (reference sequence). The CDR3 covers 14 residues. The V gene lost 5 bases and the J gene lost 8 bases, with 18 bases spanning the gap. Written as DNA, the CDR3 is TGTGCCAGTAGTCTGCCGGGACTAATGATGGGCTACACCTTC. Its protein is CASSLPGLMMGYTF. Full variable domain (rest looked up from reference TRBV19 and TRBJ1-2): DGGITQSPKYLFRKEGQNVTLSCEQNLNHDAMYWYRQDPGQGLRLIYYSQIVNDFQKGDIAEGYSVSREKKESFPLTVTSAQKNPTAFYLCASSLPGLMMGYTFGSGTRLTVV.

V gene TRBV7-2 combines with J gene TRBJ1-1; D is undetermined. The germline V gene encodes CDR1 SGHTA and CDR2 FQGNSA. The CDR3 runs to 14 residues. V was shortened by 3 bases and J by 0 bases, with 8 bases between the two germline ends. The CDR3 reads CASSFSQMNTEAFF. CDR3 coding DNA: TGTGCCAGCAGCTTTTCCCAGATGAACACTGAAGCTTTCTTT.

This clonotype was detected only a few times. DNA for the CDR3: TGTGCCAGCAGTTACTCGTCTAAAAGGCAGGCTGGGTGGATCGAAAAACTGTTTTTT. Translation: CASSYSSKRQAGWIEKLFF. The chain is built from TRBV6-2 or TRBV6-3 and TRBJ1-4, with D hard to call. From germline, CDR1 is MNHEY and CDR2 SVGEGT. The CDR3 runs 19 residues. Between the trimmed V and J ends, which lost 0 bases and 8 bases, there was a span of 25 bases.

This clonotype came up many times. This chain links TRBV3-1 with TRBJ2-5; TRBD2 might be the D (5 bases). The CDR3 extends over 16 amino acids. Germline lookup yields CDR1 LGHDT and CDR2 YNNKEL (reference sequence). The ends were cut back, 0 bases at V and 5 bases at J, with 16 bases in the middle. CDR3 sequence (DNA): TGTGCCAGCAGCCAAGAGCCGGGAACGGGGTCGGAGACCCAGTACTTC. As protein: CASSQEPGTGSETQYF.

The chain carries TRBV12-3 or TRBV12-4 and TRBJ1-2; TRBD1 aligns across 11 bases. The V segment lost 4 bases and the J segment 6 bases; nucleotides outside the gene matches: 4. This CDR3 is 14 amino acids long. The CDR3 region has the DNA TGTGCCAGCAGTTCAGGACAGGGGGCACATGGCTACACCTTC. This encodes CASSSGQGAHGYTF.

Many counts were recorded for this clonotype. V gene TRBV11-2 combines with J gene TRBJ2-3, with D uncertain. There are 13 residues in the CDR3. Germline-derived CDR1 and CDR2 are SGHAT and FQNNGV. The V end lost 5 bases, the J end lost 2 bases, and 8 bases lay between the germline ends. The CDR3 loop reads CASSATNTDTQYF. Written as DNA, the CDR3 is TGTGCCAGCAGCGCGACCAACACAGATACGCAGTATTTT.

This clonotype came up a few times. This chain links TRBV7-2 with TRBJ1-4; unclear D gene. Germline loops: CDR1 SGHTA, CDR2 FQGNSA. V shed 2 bases and J shed 8 bases, with 12 bases lying between them. This CDR3 spans 14 amino acids. The CDR3 spells CASSLYRTREKLFF. CDR3 in DNA: TGTGCCAGCAGCTTATATCGGACCAGGGAAAAACTGTTTTTT.

This clonotype was detected many times. The rearrangement uses TRBV7-8 and TRBJ2-1, with D tentatively TRBD2 (5 bases). Trimming removed 1 base from V and 0 bases from J, with 7 bases in between. The CDR3 is 15 residues long. Germline V CDR1 and CDR2: SGHVS, FQNEAQ. The CDR3 nucleotides read TGTGCCAGCAGCTTAGGCCGGGGCTCCTACAATGAGCAGTTCTTC. Protein sequence: CASSLGRGSYNEQFF.

DNA for the CDR3: TGTGCCAGCCTACAGGGGGCTGTTGGCGGCTACACCTTC. As protein: CASLQGAVGGYTF. The chain joins TRBV7-9 to TRBJ1-2, with 9 nucleotides matching TRBD1. CDR1 is SEHNR, CDR2 FQNEAQ, per germline (reference sequence). The J segment lost 8 bases and the V segment lost 8 bases, leaving 9 bases of the junction unmatched. The CDR3 extends over 13 amino acids.

This clonotype was seen many times. This CDR3 is CASRLGDTDTQYF. CDR3 sequence (DNA): TGTGCCAGCAGGCTCGGGGACACAGATACGCAGTATTTT. The chain carries TRBV7-8 and TRBJ2-3; D may be TRBD2 (5 bases). The V end was cut by 6 bases, the J end by 2 bases, with 9 bases between. Looked up from germline, CDR1 is SGHVS and CDR2 is FQNEAQ. The CDR3 is 13 amino acids.

V usage is TRBV12-5 and J usage is TRBJ2-3; D possibly uses TRBD1 or TRBD2 (5 bases each). This CDR3 is built from 13 residues. The V end was cut by 1 base, the J end by 8 bases, with 10 bases between. The germline V gene encodes CDR1 LGHNT and CDR2 FRNRAP. Here the CDR3 reads CASGLALGATQYF. In nucleotides, the CDR3 is TGTGCTAGTGGTTTGGCCCTCGGGGCTACGCAGTATTTT.

This clonotype showed up many times. The chain is built from TRBV12-3 or TRBV12-4 and TRBJ2-3; D tentatively reads TRBD1 or TRBD2 (6 bases each). V gave up 10 bases and J gave up 4 bases, with 12 bases separating them. The CDR3 spans 12 residues. The CDR3: CATQEGADTQYF. CDR3 DNA sequence: TGTGCCACCCAGGAGGGGGCAGATACGCAGTATTTT.